This T cell receptor (beta chain) appears in the sequencing data of a study of naive and memory T cell subsets. An oligonucleotide containing a UMI was ligated to the 3' end of TCR cDNA. RNA was extracted from 2 to 2.5 ml of whole blood of healthy adults. J was trimmed by 2 bases and V by 1 base; bases with no gene match: 5. Germline V gene lookup returns CDR1 DFQATT and CDR2 SNEGSKA (reference sequence). There are 16 residues in the CDR3. The sample holds a few counts of this clonotype. The antigen is unknown. Study observations and caveats: The RNA method is potentially sensitive to activation and differentiation changes.

The SP2 primer and nested alpha and beta constant region primers amplified ligated cDNA in four rounds. TCRdb independently ran MiXCR on the 5' RACE reads; one entry per CDR3 protein. The table has roughly 56,000 distinct CDR3 sequences, approximately 7.2% seen once. The sequence derives from a male donor in good health. The chain links TRBV20-1 to TRBJ2-2; TRBD2 agrees at 9 bases. For the CDR3, the DNA is TGCAGTGCTAGAGCTAGCGGGGCTGTTAACACCGGGGAGCTGTTTTTT. Protein sequence: CSARASGAVNTGELFF.